These 15 T cell receptor beta chains share one sample of origin, sequenced in a study of cytomegalovirus exposure and HLA in healthy donors. It was with 60 Vbeta and 13 Jbeta primers that the PCR ran. The repertoire was sequenced with immunoSEQ multiplex PCR; TCRdb's copy has only in-frame clones and lacks some. This table has tens of thousands of clones, roughly 80% appearing once. Sequencing used PBMCs. These receptors all stem from a woman aged 30 to 39 in good health and CMV-seronegative.

The rearrangement uses TRBV21-1 and TRBJ2-3; the table's D gene call, TRBD2, was not cross checked with the DNA. TRBV21-1 is a known pseudogene. CDR3 size: 15 residues. The CDR3 DNA sequence: TGTGCCAGCAGCAGTAGCGGGGAGTGCACAGATACGCAGTATTTT. Encoded protein: CASSSSGECTDTQYF.

The rearrangement joins TRBV5-1 to TRBJ2-4; 13 bases agree with TRBD2. This CDR3 is 18 amino acids long. The ends lost 0 bases at V and 7 bases at J; junction bases unmatched: 10. Germline V gives CDR1 SGHRS, CDR2 YFSETQ. CDR3 region: CASSLDRLAGGIGNIQYF. For the CDR3, the DNA is TGCGCCAGCAGCTTGGATCGACTAGCGGGGGGAATCGGGAACATTCAGTACTTC.

This chain joins TRBV4-3 and TRBJ2-1, with a weak D call TRBD2 (6 bases). Germline values: CDR1 LGHNA, CDR2 YSLEER. Trimming removed 1 base at V and 0 bases at J, with 16 bases between. This CDR3 has 18 residues. As DNA, the CDR3 is TGCGCCAGCAGCCAAGTGGGACGGACGGGACTCTCCTACAATGAGCAGTTCTTC. Protein: CASSQVGRTGLSYNEQFF.

This clone appeared a single time. The CDR3 sequence: CASSLSASGDTGELFF. The CDR3 DNA reads TGTGCCAGCAGCTTAAGCGCTAGCGGGGACACCGGGGAGCTGTTTTTT. The V gene is TRBV7-9, the J gene TRBJ2-2; 9 positions agree with TRBD2. This CDR3 comprises 16 residues. With V trimmed by 2 bases and J by 3 bases, 4 bases remained unmatched. Germline CDR1 SEHNR, CDR2 FQNEAQ (reference sequence).

The chain uses TRBV4-3 and TRBJ2-1; 7 bases map to TRBD1. CDR1 is LGHNA, CDR2 YSLEER, per germline. The CDR3 consists of 17 residues. Trimming removed 4 bases from V and 8 bases from J; junction bases left unmatched: 17. In DNA, the CDR3 is TGCGCCAGCAGCCCGGGGTTAGCAACAGGGGCCCGGGATGAGCAGTTCTTC. Protein product: CASSPGLATGARDEQFF.

The chain combines TRBV5-6 with TRBJ1-2; 12 bases map to TRBD1. This CDR3 region has 14 residues. The trim removed 3 bases at V and 8 bases at J, leaving 5 bases unmatched. From germline, CDR1 is SGHDT and CDR2 YYEEEE. This chain's CDR3 is CASSSLGTGGGYTF. In nucleotides, the CDR3 is TGTGCCAGCAGCTCTCTGGGGACAGGGGGCGGCTACACCTTC.

The chain employs TRBV5-8 and TRBJ1-2, with TRBD1 matching over 10 bases. The ends lost 4 bases at V and 6 bases at J; junction bases unmatched: 9. This CDR3 has 15 amino acids. CDR1 is SGHTS and CDR2 is YDEGEE in the germline V gene. The CDR3 spells CASSPWGQGNHGYTF. As DNA, the CDR3 is TGTGCCAGCAGCCCTTGGGGACAGGGGAACCATGGCTACACCTTC.

This clone was detected once. The V call is TRBV9, the J call TRBJ1-6, with a weak D call TRBD1 (5 bases). Germline lookup yields CDR1 SGDLS and CDR2 YYNGEE. Trimming stripped 3 bases from V and 8 bases from J, with 18 bases between. CDR3 length: 16 amino acids. CDR3 DNA: TGTGCCAGCAGCGCCCATGGACACCAGGGTGATTCACCCCTCCACTTT. This sequence encodes CASSAHGHQGDSPLHF.

This clone came up once. The V and J genes are TRBV11-3 and TRBJ2-3, with 10 bases fitting TRBD1. The V segment lost 5 bases and the J segment 2 bases; nucleotides outside the gene matches: 4. Germline V gene data show CDR1 as SGHNT and CDR2 as YENEEA. This CDR3 is 15 amino acids long. CDR3 sequence reads: CASSRQGAYTDTQYF. CDR3 bases: TGTGCCAGCAGCAGACAGGGGGCCTACACAGATACGCAGTATTTT.

This chain joins TRBV27 and TRBJ2-1; D uncertain. Trimming left V 6 bases short and J 10 bases short, with 16 bases between. CDR3 length equals 13 residues. The germline CDR1 and CDR2 sequences are MNHEY and SMNVEV (reference sequence). The CDR3 DNA is TGTGCCAGCAGCCGCGACCAGGTTCGAGAGCAGTTCTTC. Translated, it gives CASSRDQVREQFF.

The chain links TRBV4-1 to TRBJ1-4, with 7 bases lining up with TRBD1. Germline loops: CDR1 MGHRA, CDR2 YSYEKL. This CDR3 is built from 16 residues. With 3 bases clipped from V and 8 bases from J, the junction kept 12 bases outside the gene matches. The CDR3 loop reads CASSQSDRDPGEKLFF. The CDR3 DNA follows: TGCGCCAGCAGCCAGTCCGACAGGGACCCCGGGGAAAAACTGTTTTTT.

The J gene is TRBJ1-1, the V gene TRBV11-2, with D unclear. CDR1 is SGHAT, CDR2 FQNNGV, per germline. V was shortened by 0 bases and J by 4 bases, with 6 bases between the two germline ends. CDR3 length: 13 residues. The CDR3, as DNA: TGTGCCAGCAGCTTAGAGCGAACCACTGAAGCTTTCTTT. Translation: CASSLERTTEAFF.

The V call is TRBV4-3, the J call TRBJ1-2; D is unresolved. Germline CDR1 LGHNA, CDR2 YSLEER. With 1 base removed from V and 5 bases from J, the gap between germline ends came to 14 bases. The CDR3 is 15 residues long. The CDR3 nucleotides read TGCGCCAGCAGCCAAGGTACCGCTCCCCTATATGGCTACACCTTC. Translation gives CASSQGTAPLYGYTF.

This clone was counted a single time. The V and J genes are TRBV5-6 and TRBJ2-5; D uncertain. Per the germline V gene, CDR1 is SGHDT and CDR2 is YYEEEE. The V and J ends lost 0 bases and 4 bases respectively, with 10 bases between them. The CDR3 runs to 14 residues. The CDR3 DNA reads as TGTGCCAGCAGCTTGGGGGCTTACGGAGAGACCCAGTACTTC. This sequence encodes CASSLGAYGETQYF.

The V and J genes are TRBV10-3 and TRBJ1-5, with D perhaps TRBD1 (6 bases). V lost 2 bases, J lost 7 bases, and 15 bases lay in between. Germline V gene sequence: CDR1 ENHRY, CDR2 SYGVKD. This CDR3 spans 15 amino acids. DNA of the CDR3: TGTGCCATCAGTGAGAACAGGGAATCTTGGCAGCCCCAGCATTTT. Protein sequence: CAISENRESWQPQHF.